Below, 21 T cell receptor beta chains from the same sample are listed, as sequenced in a study of blood T cell repertoires in COVID-19. The protocol was immunoSEQ multiplex PCR, while the TCRdb copy is restricted to in-frame clones and leaves out a portion. The table records 200,000 to 250,000 clones, 75% to 85% of them present only once. What was sequenced was peripheral blood. The receptors here all came from a young woman with COVID-19, enrolled during active disease.

The chain couples TRBV28 to TRBJ2-7; D unresolved. Per germline, CDR1 MDHEN and CDR2 SYDVKM. The germline V and J ends were trimmed by 3 bases and 3 bases, with 3 bases remaining between them. The CDR3 is 11 amino acids. CDR3 sequence reads: CASSFVYEQYF. CDR3 nucleotide sequence: TGTGCCAGCAGTTTCGTCTACGAGCAGTACTTC. Supplemented by reference TRBV28 and TRBJ2-7, the full variable domain reads DVKVTQSSRYLVKRTGEKVFLECVQDMDHENMFWYRQDPGLGLRLIYFSYDVKMKEKGDIPEGYSVSREKKERFSLILESASTNQTSMYLCASSFVYEQYFGPGTRLTVT.

The chain recombines TRBV10-3 with TRBJ2-1, with D possibly being TRBD2 (6 bases). CDR3 length: 17 residues. The V and J ends lost 3 bases and 0 bases respectively, with 15 bases between them. Germline V CDR1 and CDR2: ENHRY, SYGVKD. The CDR3: CAISDGEGRPSYNEQFF. In DNA, the CDR3 is TGTGCCATCAGTGATGGGGAAGGGAGGCCCTCCTACAATGAGCAGTTCTTC.

The CDR3 coding sequence is TGTGCCAGTAGTATATCGAGGACAGGGGGCGCCGCTAACTATGGCTACACCTTC. Protein: CASSISRTGGAANYGYTF. This chain links TRBV19 with TRBJ1-2; 11 nucleotides match TRBD1. With V trimmed by 2 bases and J by 0 bases, 8 bases remained unmatched. The germline V gene has CDR1 LNHDA and CDR2 SQIVND (reference sequence). The CDR3 extends over 18 amino acids.

The chain links TRBV3-1 (or the pseudogene TRBV3-2) to TRBJ2-5; possibly TRBD2 for D (6 bases). This CDR3 has 14 amino acids. V gave up 4 bases and J gave up 0 bases, with 9 bases separating them. CDR1 is LGHDT, CDR2 YNNKEL, per germline (reference sequence). CDR3 in DNA: TGTGCCAGCAGCCCGGGACTTCACCAAGAGACCCAGTACTTC. Translating it yields CASSPGLHQETQYF.

The V call is TRBV19, the J call TRBJ1-5; D is possibly TRBD1 (5 bases). V lost 8 bases to trimming and J lost 3 bases, with 11 bases between them. CDR3 size: 13 residues. Germline-derived CDR1 and CDR2 are LNHDA and SQIVND (reference sequence). In DNA form, the CDR3 reads TGTGCCAGTGGCGACAGCTTCAATCAGCCCCAGCATTTT. Translation gives CASGDSFNQPQHF.

The chain is built from TRBV28 and TRBJ1-5; 7 nucleotides match TRBD1. Germline loops: CDR1 MDHEN, CDR2 SYDVKM. The CDR3 has 15 amino acids. The ends lost 8 bases at V and 6 bases at J; junction bases unmatched: 13. CDR3 DNA: TGTGCCAGCTCCCCCAGGGGGGAAGAGAGTCAGCCCCAGCATTTT. It specifies CASSPRGEESQPQHF.

This chain connects TRBV7-2 to TRBJ2-1, with D possibly being TRBD2 (6 bases). The CDR3 is made up of 13 amino acids. The germline V and J ends were trimmed by 2 bases and 9 bases, with 11 bases remaining between them. From germline, CDR1 is SGHTA and CDR2 FQGNSA. As DNA, the CDR3 is TGTGCCAGCAGCTTAAGACGGGAGCGTGAGCAGTTCTTC. This sequence encodes CASSLRREREQFF. The full variable domain, its missing parts supplied by reference TRBV7-2 and TRBJ2-1, is GAGVSQSPSNKVTEKGKDVELRCDPISGHTALYWYRQSLGQGLEFLIYFQGNSAPDKSGLPSDRFSAERTGGSVSTLTIQRTQQEDSAVYLCASSLRREREQFFGPGTRLTVL.

CDR3 in amino acids: CASSQFTSGLSTDTQYF. The CDR3 DNA is TGCGCCAGCAGCCAATTTACTAGCGGCCTTTCCACAGATACGCAGTATTTT. The chain carries TRBV4-3 and TRBJ2-3; 8 bases map to TRBD2. The CDR3 is 17 amino acids. Germline V lookup: CDR1 LGHNA, CDR2 YSLEER. The V gene end was trimmed by 2 bases and the J gene end by 2 bases; junction bases not matched to a gene: 9.

The gene calls are TRBV5-4 and TRBJ2-2, with TRBD2 matching 12 bases. The germline gives CDR1 SGHNT, CDR2 YYREEE (reference sequence). The CDR3 is made up of 16 amino acids. J lost 9 bases, V lost 2 bases, and 8 bases had no gene match. The CDR3 bases are TGTGCCAGCAGCTTAAGTCTAGCGGGGGGGCCCCGGGAGCTGTTTTTT. Protein: CASSLSLAGGPRELFF.

As for this clone: The identical CDR3 is also encoded by other nucleotide sequences in the sample. The chain joins TRBV2 to TRBJ1-5; TRBD1 matches 7 bases. Per the germline V gene, CDR1 is SNHLY and CDR2 is FYNNEI. V lost 9 bases, J lost 2 bases, and 7 bases stayed unmatched. The CDR3 has 14 amino acids. CDR3 DNA sequence: TGTGCCAGTGGAGGAACAGGGGGCAATCAGCCCCAGCATTTT. Protein sequence: CASGGTGGNQPQHF.

The chain employs TRBV5-6 and TRBJ1-6; D might be TRBD1 (5 bases). In germline, CDR1 is SGHDT, CDR2 YYEEEE. This CDR3 has 15 amino acids. V lost 0 bases and J lost 8, with 12 bases in between. Here the CDR3 reads CASSLGRAGDSPLHF. For the CDR3, the DNA is TGTGCCAGCAGCTTGGGCCGGGCGGGGGATTCACCCCTCCACTTT. Full variable domain (missing parts from reference TRBV5-6 and TRBJ1-6): DAGVTQSPTHLIKTRGQQVTLRCSPKSGHDTVSWYQQALGQGPQFIFQYYEEEERQRGNFPDRFSGHQFPNYSSELNVNALLLGDSALYLCASSLGRAGDSPLHFGNGTRLTVT.

The chain joins TRBV10-3 to TRBJ1-1, with D hard to call. CDR1 and CDR2 from the germline V gene are ENHRY and SYGVKD. The length of the CDR3 is 13 residues. V dropped 3 bases and J dropped 1 base, with 6 bases sitting between them. This CDR3 is CAISDGANTEAFF. In nucleotides, the CDR3 is TGTGCCATCAGTGATGGAGCGAACACTGAAGCTTTCTTT.

The chain combines TRBV6-2 or TRBV6-3 with TRBJ2-1; D is perhaps TRBD2 (6 bases). The V end was cut by 2 bases, the J end by 6 bases, with 11 bases between. Germline loops: CDR1 MNHEY, CDR2 SVGEGT. The length of the CDR3 is 14 residues. The CDR3 sequence: CASSYRTEGNEQFF. The CDR3 region has the DNA TGTGCCAGCAGTTACCGGACGGAGGGCAATGAGCAGTTCTTC.

The chain combines TRBV5-3 with TRBJ1-4; 9 bases fit TRBD1. TRBV5-3 is an ORF, with its function uncertain. This CDR3 is 19 amino acids long. V lost 4 bases and J lost 6; bases outside the gene matches: 19. The chain's CDR3 is CARSPCTTGSRTGDEKLFF. DNA for the CDR3: TGTGCCAGAAGCCCCTGCACGACAGGAAGTCGGACAGGGGATGAAAAACTGTTTTTT.

This clone turned up a few times. Distinct nucleotide sequences in the sample also encode this CDR3. V usage is TRBV7-9 and J usage is TRBJ2-7, with D possibly TRBD2 on 7 matching bases. Trimming left V 1 base short and J 2 bases short, with 9 bases between. Germline V CDR1 and CDR2: SEHNR, FQNEAQ (reference sequence). The CDR3 is 14 amino acids. CDR3 DNA sequence: TGTGCCAGCAGCTTAGGGGGGGGCCCCTACGAGCAGTACTTC. Protein: CASSLGGGPYEQYF.

This chain joins TRBV9 and TRBJ2-7, with TRBD2 matching over 7 bases. CDR3 size: 15 residues. Germline CDR1 and CDR2: SGDLS and YYNGEE. V lost 0 bases, J lost 2 bases, and 5 bases stayed unmatched. The CDR3 bases are TGTGCCAGCAGCGTAGATGGTAGCGGGCCCTACGAGCAGTACTTC. Translating gives CASSVDGSGPYEQYF.

The V call is TRBV7-2, the J call TRBJ1-2, with 9 nucleotides matching TRBD1. Looked up from germline, CDR1 is SGHTA and CDR2 is FQGNSA. Trimming removed 4 bases from V and 8 bases from J; junction bases left unmatched: 8. The CDR3 runs 14 residues. The chain's CDR3 is CASSWGQGGSGYTF. Written as DNA, the CDR3 is TGTGCCAGCAGCTGGGGACAGGGCGGTTCGGGCTACACCTTC.

The chain has TRBV9 and TRBJ1-4; 7 bases match TRBD1. V was clipped by 5 bases and J by 0 bases; unmatched bases: 4. Germline V gene lookup returns CDR1 SGDLS and CDR2 YYNGEE. The CDR3 has 15 amino acids. CDR3 protein: CASSYTGATNEKLFF. In DNA form, the CDR3 reads TGTGCCAGCAGTTACACAGGGGCAACTAATGAAAAACTGTTTTTT.

The J gene is TRBJ2-3, the V gene TRBV11-3; 12 bases match TRBD2. The CDR3 totals 16 residues. Germline V gene lookup returns CDR1 SGHNT and CDR2 YENEEA. The J segment lost 4 bases and the V segment lost 5 bases, leaving 7 bases of the junction unmatched. CDR3 nucleotide sequence: TGTGCCAGCAGCCTCTCGACTAGCGGGGGATCAGATACGCAGTATTTT. Translation gives CASSLSTSGGSDTQYF. Complete variable domain (other parts from reference TRBV11-3 and TRBJ2-3): EAGVVQSPRYKIIEKKQPVAFWCNPISGHNTLYWYLQNLGQGPELLIRYENEEAVDDSQLPKDRFSAERLKGVDSTLKIQPAELGDSAVYLCASSLSTSGGSDTQYFGPGTRLTVL.

J is TRBJ1-4 and V is TRBV14; no clear D gene. The germline V gene encodes CDR1 SGHDN and CDR2 FVKESK. The ends were cut back, 5 bases at V and 4 bases at J, with 11 bases in the middle. The length of the CDR3 is 14 residues. CDR3 nucleotides: TGTGCCAGCAGCTCGTACGGGAGTAATGAAAAACTGTTTTTT. Amino acids: CASSSYGSNEKLFF. Based on the CDR3 plus reference TRBV14 and TRBJ1-4, the full variable domain is EAGVTQFPSHSVIEKGQTVTLRCDPISGHDNLYWYRRVMGKEIKFLLHFVKESKQDESGMPNNRFLAERTGGTYSTLKVQPAELEDSGVYFCASSSYGSNEKLFFGSGTQLSVL.

The chain combines TRBV28 with TRBJ1-4; the match to TRBD1 covers 8 bases. Germline V CDR1 and CDR2: MDHEN, SYDVKM. The CDR3 consists of 14 residues. V lost 5 bases and J lost 2; bases outside the gene matches: 1. The CDR3 loop reads CASSRQGTNEKLFF. CDR3 DNA: TGTGCCAGCAGTCGACAGGGGACTAATGAAAAACTGTTTTTT.